Each of the 12 T cell receptor beta chains below was sequenced from the same sample in a study of OX40 agonist ivuxolimab in advanced cancers. TCRdb's table, derived via immunoSEQ multiplex PCR, lists solely in-frame clones and lacks some. Of roughly 9,700 clones listed, around 80% are singletons. The sample consisted of CD4+ or CD8+ T cells sorted from blood, taken in a trial of the OX40 agonist ivuxolimab. Receptors originate from an adult with an advanced solid tumor such as melanoma, head and neck, liver or kidney cancer.

This clone was seen only once. The rearrangement joins TRBV2 to TRBJ2-7; 10 bases are shared with TRBD2. The CDR3 covers 14 residues. The trim removed 2 bases at V and 6 bases at J, leaving 4 bases unmatched. Germline V gene sequence: CDR1 SNHLY, CDR2 FYNNEI. The DNA for the CDR3 is TGTGCCAGCAGTGAACTAGCGGGAGTCGTCGAGCAGTACTTC. This gives the protein CASSELAGVVEQYF. The full variable domain, completed using reference TRBV2 and TRBJ2-7, is EPEVTQTPSHQVTQMGQEVILRCVPISNHLYFYWYRQILGQKVEFLVSFYNNEISEKSEIFDDQFSVERPDGSNFTLKIRSTKLEDSAMYFCASSELAGVVEQYFGPGTRLTVT.

This chain uses TRBV5-6 with TRBJ2-7; 8 bases fit TRBD1. This CDR3 spans 14 amino acids. Looked up from germline, CDR1 is SGHDT and CDR2 is YYEEEE. V lost 2 bases to trimming and J lost 3 bases; unmatched junction nucleotides: 4. The CDR3 region is CASSFGTGHYEQYF. In nucleotides, the CDR3 is TGTGCCAGCAGCTTCGGGACAGGTCACTACGAGCAGTACTTC.

The chain has TRBV4-2 and TRBJ2-1, with D unresolved. The CDR3 loop spans 16 amino acids. Per the germline V gene, CDR1 is LGHNA and CDR2 is YNFKEQ. Trimming shortened V by 0 bases and J by 2 bases, and 11 bases separated the two germline ends. CDR3 in amino acids: CASSQEGIPPYNEQFF. In DNA, the CDR3 is TGTGCCAGCAGCCAAGAGGGAATCCCCCCCTACAATGAGCAGTTCTTC.

Only a few counts were recorded for this clone. This chain joins TRBV6-1 and TRBJ2-5; 7 nucleotides match TRBD2. Germline V gene sequence: CDR1 MNHNS, CDR2 SASEGT. V lost 7 bases, J lost 1 base, and 9 bases stayed unmatched. The CDR3 is 15 amino acids. The CDR3 sequence is CASNRLAGSQETQYF. DNA of the CDR3: TGTGCCAGCAATAGATTAGCGGGTTCCCAAGAGACCCAGTACTTC.

This clone is categorized as medium-sized. This sequence joins TRBV27 and TRBJ2-1; TRBD2 matches 10 bases. This CDR3 has 14 residues. Germline CDR1 and CDR2: MNHEY and SMNVEV (reference sequence). With V trimmed by 3 bases and J by 7 bases, 3 bases remained unmatched. CDR3: CASSLGSGRNEQFF. The DNA of the CDR3 is TGTGCCAGCAGTTTGGGTAGCGGGAGGAATGAGCAGTTCTTC.

The chain links TRBV6-1 to TRBJ2-1; D uncertain. This CDR3 region has 12 residues. V was trimmed by 3 bases and J by 7 bases, leaving 7 bases between them. Looked up from germline, CDR1 is MNHNS and CDR2 is SASEGT. The CDR3 spells CASSDGWNEQFF. CDR3 DNA: TGTGCCAGCAGTGACGGCTGGAATGAGCAGTTCTTC.

The CDR3 DNA follows: TGCAGCGTTTGGATTCGGGACAGCACCTACGAGCAGTACTTC. This sequence encodes CSVWIRDSTYEQYF. This chain uses TRBV29-1 with TRBJ2-7; 7 bases fit TRBD1. The J segment lost 2 bases and the V segment lost 5 bases, leaving 9 bases of the junction unmatched. Looked up from germline, CDR1 is SQVTM and CDR2 is ANQGSEA. This CDR3 region has 14 residues.

The chain has TRBV7-9 and TRBJ2-7; possibly TRBD1 for D (6 bases). This CDR3 is 14 amino acids long. Trimming stripped 5 bases from V and 4 bases from J, with 15 bases between. Germline loops: CDR1 SEHNR, CDR2 FQNEAQ (reference sequence). Written as DNA, the CDR3 is TGTGCCAGCAGCCCCCCGGGACAACCTTACGAGCAGTACTTC. Its translation is CASSPPGQPYEQYF. Based on the CDR3 plus reference TRBV7-9 and TRBJ2-7, the full variable domain is DTGVSQNPRHKITKRGQNVTFRCDPISEHNRLYWYRQTLGQGPEFLTYFQNEAQLEKSRLLSDRFSAERPKGSFSTLEIQRTEQGDSAMYLCASSPPGQPYEQYFGPGTRLTVT.

In this sample, this clone turned up a few times. The chain uses TRBV5-6 and TRBJ1-2; TRBD1 is a possible D gene (6 bases). This CDR3 comprises 14 residues. The ends were cut back, 2 bases at V and 5 bases at J, with 13 bases in the middle. The germline V gene has CDR1 SGHDT and CDR2 YYEEEE. Here the CDR3 reads CASSLRQALYGYTF. The CDR3 nucleotides read TGTGCCAGCAGCTTAAGACAGGCCTTGTATGGCTACACCTTC.

V usage is TRBV19 and J usage is TRBJ1-2; 8 positions match TRBD1. This CDR3 has 17 amino acids. V lost 3 bases and J lost 0; bases outside the gene matches: 9. Germline values: CDR1 LNHDA, CDR2 SQIVND (reference sequence). The CDR3 bases are TGTGCCAGTAGTATTGACGCCGGGACAGGTACTAACTATGGCTACACCTTC. As protein: CASSIDAGTGTNYGYTF.

The chain joins TRBV11-2 to TRBJ2-1; possible D gene TRBD2, 7 bases. Germline V CDR1 and CDR2: SGHAT, FQNNGV. The CDR3 consists of 15 residues. The V gene lost 1 base and the J gene lost 6 bases, with 13 bases spanning the gap. CDR3 sequence (DNA): TGTGCCAGCAGCTTAGTCGGGGGGCGAGCCAATGAGCAGTTCTTC. It yields the protein CASSLVGGRANEQFF.

DNA of the CDR3: TGTGCCAGCAGCCAACGGGGACAGGGGTTCCACGAGCAGTACTTC. Translated: CASSQRGQGFHEQYF. The V gene is TRBV14, the J gene TRBJ2-7, with 10 bases aligning to TRBD1. This CDR3 contains 15 residues. Germline lookup yields CDR1 SGHDN and CDR2 FVKESK. V lost 2 bases, J lost 5 bases, and 6 bases stayed unmatched. The full variable domain, with the rest looked up from reference TRBV14 and TRBJ2-7, is EAGVTQFPSHSVIEKGQTVTLRCDPISGHDNLYWYRRVMGKEIKFLLHFVKESKQDESGMPNNRFLAERTGGTYSTLKVQPAELEDSGVYFCASSQRGQGFHEQYFGPGTRLTVT.